This record concerns one TCR beta chain sequence. A read error may account for a junction end that differs from germline. This sample stems from a study of identical twins' blood T cells. The CDR3 sequence is 14 residues long. Germline V CDR1 and CDR2: MNHNY, SVGAGI (reference sequence). TCRdb used MiXCR to reprocess the 5' RACE reads, holding one entry per CDR3 protein. Here the sample spans 400,000 or so distinct CDR3 sequences, about 28% being singletons. This chain connects TRBV6-6 to TRBJ2-3; D remains unclear. The receptor comes from a woman aged 18-49 years in good health. Sequencing was performed on PBMCs. The CDR3 coding sequence is TGTGCCAGCAGTTACTCTGGTAGCACAGATGCGCAGTATTTT. It is translated as CASSYSGSTDAQYF.